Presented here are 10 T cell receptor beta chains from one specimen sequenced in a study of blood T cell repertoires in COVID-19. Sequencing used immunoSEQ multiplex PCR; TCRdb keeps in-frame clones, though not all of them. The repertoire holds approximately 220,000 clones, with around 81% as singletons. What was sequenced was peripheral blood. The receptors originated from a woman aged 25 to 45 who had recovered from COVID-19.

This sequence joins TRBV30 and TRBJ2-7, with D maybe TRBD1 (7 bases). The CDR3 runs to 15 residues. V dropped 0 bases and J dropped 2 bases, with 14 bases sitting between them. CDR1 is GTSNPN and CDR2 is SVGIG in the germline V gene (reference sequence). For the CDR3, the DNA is TGTGCCTGGAGTGTAGGGGGCGGGGTGGCCTACGAGCAGTACTTC. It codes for CAWSVGGGVAYEQYF.

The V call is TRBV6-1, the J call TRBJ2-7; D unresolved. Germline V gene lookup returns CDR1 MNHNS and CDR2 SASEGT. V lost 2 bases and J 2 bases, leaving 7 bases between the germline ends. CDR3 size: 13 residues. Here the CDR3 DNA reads TGTGCCAGCAGTGAAAAAAGCCCCTACGAGCAGTACTTC. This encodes CASSEKSPYEQYF.

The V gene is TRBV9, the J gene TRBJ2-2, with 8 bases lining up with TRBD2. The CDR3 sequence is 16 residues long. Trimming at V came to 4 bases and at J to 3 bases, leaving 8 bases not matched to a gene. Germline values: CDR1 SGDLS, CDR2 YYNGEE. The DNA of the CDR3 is TGTGCCAGCAGCCTCGTCGCGGGAGGAGACACCGGGGAGCTGTTTTTT. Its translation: CASSLVAGGDTGELFF.

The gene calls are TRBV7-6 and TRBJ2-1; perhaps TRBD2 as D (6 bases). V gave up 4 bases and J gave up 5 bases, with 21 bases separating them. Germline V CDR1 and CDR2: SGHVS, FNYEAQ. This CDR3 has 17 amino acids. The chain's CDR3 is CASSSRAGPRIDNEQFF. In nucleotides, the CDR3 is TGTGCCAGCAGCTCTCGCGCGGGACCCCGAATCGACAATGAGCAGTTCTTC.

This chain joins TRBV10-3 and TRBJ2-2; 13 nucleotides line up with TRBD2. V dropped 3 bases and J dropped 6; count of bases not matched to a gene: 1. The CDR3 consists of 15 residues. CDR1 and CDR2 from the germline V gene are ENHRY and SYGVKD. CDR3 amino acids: CAISDGLAGAGELFF. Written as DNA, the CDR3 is TGTGCCATCAGTGATGGACTAGCGGGAGCCGGGGAGCTGTTTTTT.

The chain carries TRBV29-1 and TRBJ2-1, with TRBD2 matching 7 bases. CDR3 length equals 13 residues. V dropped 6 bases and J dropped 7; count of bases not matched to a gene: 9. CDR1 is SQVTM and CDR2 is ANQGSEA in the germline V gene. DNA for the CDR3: TGCAGCGTAAAAGCGGGACTGTTGAATGAGCAGTTCTTC. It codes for CSVKAGLLNEQFF.

The DNA for the CDR3 is TGTGCCAGCAGCCTGACACTAGCGGGAGATGGAATCGGGGAGCTGTTTTTT. It yields the protein CASSLTLAGDGIGELFF. The rearrangement uses TRBV11-2 and TRBJ2-2; 11 bases are shared with TRBD2. V gave up 5 bases and J gave up 7 bases; unmatched junction bases: 12. Germline V lookup: CDR1 SGHAT, CDR2 FQNNGV. The CDR3 totals 17 residues.

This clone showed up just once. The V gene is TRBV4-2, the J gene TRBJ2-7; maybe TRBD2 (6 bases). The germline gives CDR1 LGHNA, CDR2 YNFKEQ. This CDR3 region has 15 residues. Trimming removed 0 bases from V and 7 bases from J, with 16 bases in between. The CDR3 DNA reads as TGTGCCAGCAGCCAAGAGCGGGGAAATCGGGGAGAGCAGTACTTC. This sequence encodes CASSQERGNRGEQYF.

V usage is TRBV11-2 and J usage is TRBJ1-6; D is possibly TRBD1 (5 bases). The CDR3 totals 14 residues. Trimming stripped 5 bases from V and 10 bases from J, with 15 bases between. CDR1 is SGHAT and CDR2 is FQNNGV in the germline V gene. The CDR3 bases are TGTGCCAGCAGCGCTCAGGGTGCCGACTCACCCCTCCACTTT. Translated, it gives CASSAQGADSPLHF.

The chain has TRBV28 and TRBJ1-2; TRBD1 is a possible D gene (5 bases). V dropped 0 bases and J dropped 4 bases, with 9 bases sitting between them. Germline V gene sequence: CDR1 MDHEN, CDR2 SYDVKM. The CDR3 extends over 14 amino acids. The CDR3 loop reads CASSLWPRVYGYTF. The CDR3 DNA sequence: TGTGCCAGCAGTTTATGGCCCAGGGTCTATGGCTACACCTTC.